One and the same sample provided the 14 T cell receptor beta chains below, sequenced in a study of blood T cell repertoires in COVID-19 (TCRdb year 2020). Receptors were amplified or captured by the immunoSEQ multiplex PCR assay. TCRdb took over this immuneACCESS table, retaining in-frame rearrangements with V and J assigned. Such tables are incomplete; in checked studies, under half of the missing clones stem from an unresolved V gene, and the remainder is unexplained. A total of under 95,000 clones appear in this sample, 75% to 90% of them only once. The top ten hold approximately 10% of the sample. Sample: peripheral blood. These receptors came from a human donor in a cohort sampled during active COVID-19.

The chain is built from TRBV3-1 (or the pseudogene TRBV3-2) and TRBJ2-7; D not certain. Germline V gene data show CDR1 as LGHDT and CDR2 as YNNKEL (reference sequence). V shed 3 bases and J shed 6 bases, with 12 bases lying between them. The CDR3 length is 13 residues. The DNA of the CDR3 is TGTGCCAGCAGCCAGGCTCCGTTTGGCGAGCAGTACTTC. Its translation is CASSQAPFGEQYF.

The chain couples TRBV7-2 to TRBJ2-7; 8 bases match TRBD1. V shed 3 bases and J 4 bases; nucleotides not matched to a gene: 8. The CDR3 has 15 residues. Germline V gene data show CDR1 as SGHTA and CDR2 as FQGNSA. This chain's CDR3 is CASSFRQGNAYEQYF. The CDR3 nucleotides are TGTGCCAGCAGCTTTCGACAGGGGAATGCTTACGAGCAGTACTTC.

This sequence joins TRBV6-5 and TRBJ1-3; D is unclear. Germline-derived CDR1 and CDR2 are MNHEY and SVGAGI. The CDR3 extends over 16 amino acids. V lost 4 bases and J lost 0, with 13 bases in between. The CDR3 sequence is CASSFMTQDSGNTIYF. The CDR3 coding sequence is TGTGCCAGCAGTTTTATGACGCAGGACTCTGGAAACACCATATATTTT.

The chain has TRBV27 and TRBJ1-6; 8 positions match TRBD1. This CDR3 region has 14 residues. The germline V gene encodes CDR1 MNHEY and CDR2 SMNVEV (reference sequence). V lost 6 bases and J lost 10; bases outside the gene matches: 8. CDR3 amino acids: CASRSTGEGSPLHF. CDR3 sequence (DNA): TGTGCCAGCAGGTCGACAGGGGAGGGATCACCCCTCCACTTT.

This clone was counted a single time. CDR3 sequence reads: CASSRQVRETQYF. CDR3 DNA: TGTGCCAGCAGTCGACAGGTCCGGGAGACCCAGTACTTC. This rearrangement joins TRBV28 to TRBJ2-5; D may be TRBD1 (6 bases). The CDR3 covers 13 residues. V lost 5 bases, J lost 5 bases, and 12 bases lay in between. Germline CDR1 and CDR2: MDHEN and SYDVKM.

Only one count was recorded for this clone. The V and J genes are TRBV27 and TRBJ2-2; TRBD2 matches 8 bases. Trimming removed 5 bases from V and 6 bases from J; junction bases left unmatched: 2. Looked up from germline, CDR1 is MNHEY and CDR2 is SMNVEV (reference sequence). This CDR3 is 13 amino acids long. The CDR3 reads CASSPTSAGELFF. DNA for the CDR3: TGTGCCAGCAGTCCGACTAGCGCCGGGGAGCTGTTTTTT.

The CDR3 coding sequence is TGTGCCAGCTCAATTCCGGGACAGGGTTTTCTCGAGCAGTACTTC. Residues: CASSIPGQGFLEQYF. The rearrangement links TRBV27 to TRBJ2-7, with 9 nucleotides matching TRBD1. V was pared by 8 bases and J by 6 bases, with 14 bases of the junction left unmatched. Germline V CDR1 and CDR2: MNHEY, SMNVEV (reference sequence). The CDR3 sequence is 15 residues long.

This chain connects TRBV6-6 to TRBJ2-6, with 12 bases identical to TRBD2. The germline V gene has CDR1 MNHNY and CDR2 SVGAGI (reference sequence). Trimming removed 5 bases from V and 2 bases from J; junction bases left unmatched: 4. This CDR3 is built from 17 residues. The CDR3 nucleotides are TGTGCCAGCAGTCCGACTAGCGGGAGTACTGGGGCCAACGTCCTGACTTTC. It is translated as CASSPTSGSTGANVLTF.

The CDR3 nucleotides read TGTGCCAGCAGCATGGACAGGGGGATTCCAGATACGCAGTATTTT. This encodes CASSMDRGIPDTQYF. The chain joins TRBV5-5 to TRBJ2-3, with TRBD1 identical over 10 bases. Germline lookup yields CDR1 SGHKS and CDR2 YYEKEE (reference sequence). V shed 4 bases, J shed 4 bases, and the junction held 6 bases outside the gene matches. This CDR3 spans 15 amino acids.

V usage is TRBV5-8 and J usage is TRBJ1-5; maybe TRBD1 (5 bases). CDR3 size: 16 residues. The germline CDR1 and CDR2 sequences are SGHTS and YDEGEE. The V gene lost 0 bases and the J gene lost 0 bases, with 10 bases spanning the gap. CDR3 sequence reads: CASSLVGGSSNQPQHF. The CDR3 bases are TGTGCCAGCAGCTTGGTGGGGGGAAGTAGCAATCAGCCCCAGCATTTT.

The gene calls are TRBV7-2 and TRBJ2-5, with D tentatively TRBD1 (6 bases). Germline CDR1 SGHTA, CDR2 FQGNSA. This CDR3 comprises 15 residues. V was cut by 5 bases and J by 2 bases, with 15 bases left in between. The CDR3 nucleotides read TGTGCCAGCAGCACCACGGGACAAAAGCAAGAGACCCAGTACTTC. It codes for CASSTTGQKQETQYF. The entire variable domain, with the rest obtained from reference TRBV7-2 and TRBJ2-5, is as follows: GAGVSQSPSNKVTEKGKDVELRCDPISGHTALYWYRQSLGQGLEFLIYFQGNSAPDKSGLPSDRFSAERTGGSVSTLTIQRTQQEDSAVYLCASSTTGQKQETQYFGPGTRLLVL.

The gene calls are TRBV19 and TRBJ1-5, with 10 bases lining up with TRBD1. V lost 7 bases and J lost 4; bases outside the gene matches: 4. Germline loops: CDR1 LNHDA, CDR2 SQIVND (reference sequence). This CDR3 comprises 14 residues. CDR3: CASNDRGPNQPQHF. The DNA of the CDR3 is TGTGCCAGTAACGACAGGGGGCCAAATCAGCCCCAGCATTTT.

This clone was detected many times. This chain uses TRBV29-1 with TRBJ2-7, with a possible D match to TRBD1 (6 bases). Germline V CDR1 and CDR2: SQVTM, ANQGSEA. The germline V and J ends were trimmed by 3 bases and 3 bases, with 9 bases remaining between them. The CDR3 runs to 12 residues. CDR3 coding DNA: TGCAGCGTTGAGGGACAATTCTACGAGCAGTACTTC. Encoded protein: CSVEGQFYEQYF.

This chain uses TRBV5-1 with TRBJ2-3; TRBD2 might be the D (5 bases). The CDR3 is made up of 14 amino acids. Trimming stripped 8 bases from V and 4 bases from J, with 17 bases between. Germline V gene lookup returns CDR1 SGHRS and CDR2 YFSETQ. The CDR3 coding sequence is TGCGCCAGTACGGACTGGGTATTGTCAGATACGCAGTATTTT. Translated, it gives CASTDWVLSDTQYF. Looking up the rest from reference TRBV5-1 and TRBJ2-3 gives the full variable domain: KAGVTQTPRYLIKTRGQQVTLSCSPISGHRSVSWYQQTPGQGLQFLFEYFSETQRNKGNFPGRFSGRQFSNSRSEMNVSTLELGDSALYLCASTDWVLSDTQYFGPGTRLTVL.